Each of the 16 T cell receptor beta chains below was sequenced from the same sample in a study of blood T cells in healthy people across ages. Combining a sample-barcoded 5' primer with a J-beta primer mix, a second PCR ran for about 6 to 11 cycles. TCRdb redid the calling of the 5' RACE reads with MiXCR, one entry per CDR3 protein. Seen here are approximately 1.5 million distinct CDR3 sequences, under 55% observed once, and the top ten hold 4%. The sequencing sample was made of blood. The receptors were gathered from a woman aged 18 to 35 in good health.

In its sample, this clonotype was seen a few times. The rearrangement uses TRBV28 and TRBJ2-7; 8 bases align to TRBD1. V lost 3 bases and J lost 0; bases outside the gene matches: 7. The CDR3 loop spans 16 amino acids. Germline values: CDR1 MDHEN, CDR2 SYDVKM. The CDR3 nucleotides read TGTGCCAGCAGTTTCATGATAGGGACAGGCTCCTACGAGCAGTACTTC. Its translation: CASSFMIGTGSYEQYF. Full variable domain (remainder filled in from reference TRBV28 and TRBJ2-7): DVKVTQSSRYLVKRTGEKVFLECVQDMDHENMFWYRQDPGLGLRLIYFSYDVKMKEKGDIPEGYSVSREKKERFSLILESASTNQTSMYLCASSFMIGTGSYEQYFGPGTRLTVT.

This clonotype was detected a few times. The chain joins TRBV6-6 to TRBJ2-1; 7 bases are a match to TRBD1. The CDR3 spans 14 residues. V lost 2 bases, J lost 5 bases, and 3 bases stayed unmatched. Germline V gene data show CDR1 as MNHNY and CDR2 as SVGAGI (reference sequence). The CDR3, as DNA: TGTGCCAGCAGTTACCCGGACAGGAACAATGAGCAGTTCTTC. The encoded protein is CASSYPDRNNEQFF.

The chain recombines TRBV5-1 with TRBJ2-7; tentatively, D is TRBD2 (6 bases). This CDR3 contains 15 residues. The V and J ends lost 5 bases and 2 bases respectively, with 17 bases between them. Germline CDR1 and CDR2: SGHRS and YFSETQ. CDR3 nucleotide sequence: TGCGCCAGCAGGGATATTTCAGGGAGGCCCTACGAGCAGTACTTC. Encoded protein: CASRDISGRPYEQYF.

V is TRBV24-1 and J is TRBJ2-7; 9 bases match TRBD1. Germline-derived CDR1 and CDR2 are KGHDR and SFDVKD. This CDR3 has 16 residues. The junction had 8 bases not matched to a gene; V was cut back by 2 bases and J by 4 bases. The CDR3 coding sequence is TGTGCCACCAGTGATTCCGGGACAGGGACCAGGTACGAGCAGTACTTC. It specifies CATSDSGTGTRYEQYF.

The J gene is TRBJ1-4, the V gene TRBV6-5; D unresolved. The CDR3 length is 16 residues. Trimming removed 6 bases from V and 0 bases from J, with 14 bases in between. Germline CDR1 reads MNHEY; CDR2 reads SVGAGI. CDR3 sequence reads: CASRSTGAATNEKLFF. In DNA, the CDR3 is TGTGCCAGCAGATCAACTGGAGCTGCAACTAATGAAAAACTGTTTTTT.

The gene calls are TRBV12-3 or TRBV12-4 and TRBJ2-3; 7 nucleotides align to TRBD2. This CDR3 is built from 16 residues. Unmatched junction bases numbered 10, after V lost 6 bases and J lost 1 base. The CDR3 DNA is TGTGCCAGCAGCCCCGATTCTAGCGGAGGCACAGATACGCAGTATTTT. It specifies CASSPDSSGGTDTQYF.

Only a few counts were recorded for this clonotype. The chain has TRBV20-1 and TRBJ2-3; D perhaps matches TRBD2 (5 bases). The CDR3 totals 14 residues. Germline values: CDR1 DFQATT, CDR2 SNEGSKA (reference sequence). V was clipped by 3 bases and J by 0 bases, with 10 bases between them. CDR3 coding DNA: TGCAGTGCTAGCACTAGGGAGAGCACAGATACGCAGTATTTT. It encodes CSASTRESTDTQYF.

This rearrangement joins TRBV6-1 to TRBJ2-7, with D possibly being TRBD1 or TRBD2 (5 bases each). In germline, CDR1 is MNHNS, CDR2 SASEGT. CDR3 size: 14 residues. As DNA, the CDR3 is TGTGTCGCCTACCGGGACCGCAGCCCCTACGAGCAGTACTTC. This translates into CVAYRDRSPYEQYF.

This chain connects TRBV20-1 to TRBJ1-2; D not certain. Looked up from germline, CDR1 is DFQATT and CDR2 is SNEGSKA (reference sequence). The V and J ends lost 6 bases and 5 bases respectively, with 13 bases between them. This CDR3 contains 12 residues. CDR3 bases: TGCAGTGCCGACTACAGAGGATATGGCTACACCTTC. It encodes CSADYRGYGYTF.

The gene calls are TRBV5-1 and TRBJ1-2; D may be TRBD1 (5 bases). Germline CDR1 reads SGHRS; CDR2 reads YFSETQ. V lost 5 bases and J lost 4, with 15 bases in between. This CDR3 is 14 amino acids long. The CDR3 here is CASSSIDRGYGYTF. The CDR3 region has the DNA TGCGCCAGCAGTTCCATTGACAGAGGCTATGGCTACACCTTC.

The rearrangement joins TRBV20-1 to TRBJ2-5; perhaps TRBD2 as D (7 bases). Germline CDR1 and CDR2: DFQATT and SNEGSKA (reference sequence). There are 16 residues in the CDR3. V shed 6 bases and J shed 11 bases, with 31 bases lying between them. Here the CDR3 reads CSAKLAGASGYNEQYF. In nucleotides, the CDR3 is TGCAGTGCAAAATTGGCGGGGGCTAGCGGATACAATGAGCAGTACTTC.

V is TRBV10-3 and J is TRBJ1-1, with 9 bases aligning to TRBD1. The CDR3 is made up of 15 amino acids. The V segment lost 3 bases and the J segment 4 bases; nucleotides outside the gene matches: 6. CDR1 is ENHRY, CDR2 SYGVKD, per germline. The CDR3: CAISDPGQGVTEAFF. CDR3 sequence (DNA): TGTGCCATCAGTGACCCGGGACAGGGAGTCACTGAAGCTTTCTTT.

This clonotype occurred many times. The rearrangement joins TRBV7-9 to TRBJ2-3; TRBD1 matches at 11 bases. The CDR3 covers 14 residues. Germline V gene data show CDR1 as SEHNR and CDR2 as FQNEAQ (reference sequence). J was trimmed by 4 bases and V by 4 bases; bases with no gene match: 1. The DNA for the CDR3 is TGTGCCAGCAGCTCGGGACAGGGGGCAGATACGCAGTATTTT. It is translated as CASSSGQGADTQYF.

This clonotype was counted a few times. The rearrangement uses TRBV6-2 or TRBV6-3 and TRBJ2-4; 8 bases fit TRBD1. The tail of the sequence fits TRBJ2-7 better, so the J call may be wrong. CDR1 is MNHEY and CDR2 is SVGEGT in the germline V gene. The length of the CDR3 is 13 residues. CDR3 sequence: CASTQDRVDEQYF. CDR3 in DNA: TGTGCCAGCACCCAGGACAGGGTCGACGAGCAGTACTTC.

This rearrangement joins TRBV6-5 to TRBJ1-1, with D maybe TRBD1 (5 bases). This CDR3 comprises 16 residues. Germline V gene data show CDR1 as MNHEY and CDR2 as SVGAGI. V lost 4 bases and J 1 base, leaving 16 bases between the germline ends. The CDR3: CASSSRRGSRNTEAFF. CDR3 nucleotide sequence: TGTGCCAGCAGTTCCCGAAGGGGCTCTCGGAACACTGAAGCTTTCTTT.

The rearrangement joins TRBV9 to TRBJ2-3, with no clear D. Germline V gene sequence: CDR1 SGDLS, CDR2 YYNGEE. The CDR3 spans 12 residues. The ends were cut back, 0 bases at V and 6 bases at J, with 5 bases in the middle. The DNA of the CDR3 is TGTGCCAGCAGCGTAGGCCTGGATACGCAGTATTTT. Its protein is CASSVGLDTQYF.